This T cell receptor beta chain is drawn from a study of cytomegalovirus exposure and HLA in healthy donors. The PCR had 60 Vbeta and 13 Jbeta primers. Profiled with immunoSEQ multiplex PCR; TCRdb holds only in-frame clones, not every one. The table includes tens of thousands of clones, about 70% detected once. A word on this clone: One end of the junction varies from germline; a read error may be responsible.

This receptor was identified in a man younger than 40 in good health and CMV-seronegative. The sequencing sample was made of PBMCs.

The CDR3 here is CASSLGLSGQETQYF. Here the CDR3 DNA reads TGTGCTAGCAGCTTGGGACTATCAGGACAAGAGACCCAGTACTTC. The genes are TRBV7-7 and TRBJ2-5, with TRBD2 matching 7 bases. Germline assignment: CDR1 SSHAT and CDR2 FNYEAQ (reference sequence). This CDR3 has 15 residues.